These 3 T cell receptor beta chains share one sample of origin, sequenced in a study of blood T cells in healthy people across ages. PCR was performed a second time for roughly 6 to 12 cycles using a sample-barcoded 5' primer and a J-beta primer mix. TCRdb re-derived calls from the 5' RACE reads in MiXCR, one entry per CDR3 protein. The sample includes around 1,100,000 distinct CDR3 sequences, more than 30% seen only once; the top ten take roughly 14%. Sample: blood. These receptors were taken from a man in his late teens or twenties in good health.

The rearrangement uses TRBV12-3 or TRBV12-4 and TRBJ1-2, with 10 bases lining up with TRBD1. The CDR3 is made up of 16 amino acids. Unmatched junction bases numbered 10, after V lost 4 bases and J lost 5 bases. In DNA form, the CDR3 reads TGTGCCAGCAGTTCGTGGACAGGGGGACTTCTATATGGCTACACCTTC. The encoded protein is CASSSWTGGLLYGYTF.

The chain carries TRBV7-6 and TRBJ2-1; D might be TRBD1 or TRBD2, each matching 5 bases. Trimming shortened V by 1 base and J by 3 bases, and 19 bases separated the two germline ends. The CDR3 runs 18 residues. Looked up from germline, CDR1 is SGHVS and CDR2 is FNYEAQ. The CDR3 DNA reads TGTGCCAGCAGCTTAGAGATCGGGGCCCCAGGACTCTACAATGAGCAGTTCTTC. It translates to CASSLEIGAPGLYNEQFF. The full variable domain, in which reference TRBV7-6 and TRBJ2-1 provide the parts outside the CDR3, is GAGVSQSPRYKVTKRGQDVALRCDPISGHVSLYWYRQALGQGPEFLTYFNYEAQQDKSGLPNDRFSAERPEGSISTLTIQRTEQRDSAMYRCASSLEIGAPGLYNEQFFGPGTRLTVL.

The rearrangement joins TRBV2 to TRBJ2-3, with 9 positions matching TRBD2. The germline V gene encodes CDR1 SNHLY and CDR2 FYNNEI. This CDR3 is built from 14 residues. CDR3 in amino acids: CVSRLAGGTDTQYF. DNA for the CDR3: TGTGTGAGCAGGTTAGCGGGGGGCACAGATACGCAGTATTTT.